The entry below describes one T cell receptor beta chain. Antigen: not known. Combining a sample-barcoded 5' primer with a J-beta primer mix, a second PCR ran for about 7 to 11 cycles. Each CDR3 protein gets one entry after TCRdb re-called the 5' RACE reads with MiXCR. The table has 1,100,000 or so distinct CDR3 sequences, under 45% seen once. This CDR3 has 16 residues. The V segment lost 4 bases and the J segment 3 bases; nucleotides outside the gene matches: 9. Germline loops: CDR1 SGHDT, CDR2 YYEEEE. The sample originates from a study of blood T cells in healthy people across ages. Overall study results and limits: Older individuals had lower TCR beta diversity per million T cells (the decline was roughly linear). In the absence of known donor CMV status, changes in expanded clonotypes were possibly confounded.

The sample consisted of blood. The source is a woman aged 60 to 75 in good health. V usage is TRBV5-6 and J usage is TRBJ1-2; 10 positions agree with TRBD1. The CDR3 region has the DNA TGTGCCAGCAGCCTGTGGGTGACAGGGGGCCACTATGGCTACACCTTC. Protein product: CASSLWVTGGHYGYTF. The full variable domain, rest sourced from reference TRBV5-6 and TRBJ1-2, is DAGVTQSPTHLIKTRGQQVTLRCSPKSGHDTVSWYQQALGQGPQFIFQYYEEEERQRGNFPDRFSGHQFPNYSSELNVNALLLGDSALYLCASSLWVTGGHYGYTFGSGTRLTVV.